This T cell receptor (beta chain) originates from a study of regulatory T cells in long-lasting Graves disease. Overall study findings and caveats: Those with persistent Graves' had less TCR diversity than newly diagnosed patients.

V lost 3 bases and J lost 4, with 8 bases in between. In germline, CDR1 is KGHSH, CDR2 LQKENI. The CDR3 has 13 residues. Time point described: newly diagnosed GD, antithyroid drugs for less than 3 months. TCR sequences were obtained from RNA taken from PBMCs. This clonotype showed up many times. As yet, its antigen is unknown. CDR3-region Arm-PCR and iRepertoire HTBI primers produced the TCR beta libraries. TCRdb reprocessed the multiplex PCR reads with MiXCR, giving one entry per CDR3 protein. Seen here are 400,000 to 500,000 distinct CDR3 sequences, over 12% observed once, and the top ten hold over 7%. These data were also filed under a second study, of T cells in Graves' hyperthyroidism and ophthalmopathy.

The sample was peripheral blood mononuclear cells (PBMCs), taken at new diagnosis, from a patient treated with antithyroid drugs. The clonotype originates from a woman in her thirties or forties with Graves disease. The V call is TRBV18, the J call TRBJ2-3; tentatively, D is TRBD2 (5 bases). The CDR3 reads CASSPKRSDTQYF. CDR3 coding DNA: TGTGCCAGCTCACCTAAGCGGTCAGATACGCAGTATTTT.